A single sample is the source of the 27 T cell receptor beta chains below, sequenced in a study of tumor-infiltrating lymphocytes in primary liver carcinoma. Unsorted whole blood supplied the blood RNA, and germline DNA was isolated too. The authors made TCR beta cDNA from around 500 ng total RNA with a constant-region primer. TCR beta libraries came from three nested multiplex PCR rounds using slightly modified ARM-PCR. Use of TRBV1-TRBV30 forward primers with a C-beta reverse primer characterized the first two PCR rounds, which lasted 10 cycles each. TCRdb re-called the multiplex PCR reads with MiXCR, one entry per CDR3 protein. The sample carries fewer than 400,000 distinct CDR3 sequences, 65% recorded once. The sequencing sample was made of peripheral blood. These receptors originate from a man aged 40-55 years with primary liver carcinoma and hepatitis B virus infection.

Notes on this clonotype: The conserved phenylalanine or tryptophan is not found at the CDR3 terminus, so this likely reflects a read error. This chain links TRBV11-1 with TRBJ2-1, with a possible D match to TRBD2 (5 bases). In germline, CDR1 is SGHAT, CDR2 FQDESV (reference sequence). V was shortened by 9 bases and J by 1 base, with 16 bases between the two germline ends. The CDR3 contains 15 residues. CDR3 nucleotide sequence: TGTGCCAGTAACGACTCTAGCTCATCCTACAATGAGCAGTTCCTC. Encoded protein: CASNDSSSSYNEQFL.

With respect to this clonotype: A single base separates this from a much larger clone, so it may be a read error. This chain connects TRBV6-5 to TRBJ2-3, with D hard to call. V was clipped by 3 bases and J by 4 bases, with 11 bases between them. Germline V gene lookup returns CDR1 MNHEY and CDR2 SVGAGI. The CDR3 length is 14 residues. Here the CDR3 reads CASSYGLDADTQYF. In nucleotides, the CDR3 is TGTGCCAGCAGTTATGGCCTTGACGCAGATACGCAGTATTTT.

The chain employs TRBV11-2 and TRBJ2-3; D is unresolved. V was trimmed by 4 bases and J by 5 bases, leaving 10 bases between them. Germline-derived CDR1 and CDR2 are SGHAT and FQNNGV. The CDR3 has 13 residues. The CDR3 is CASSSDRVDTQYF. In DNA form, the CDR3 reads TGTGCCAGCAGCTCCGATCGTGTAGATACGCAGTATTTT.

Turning to this clonotype: The junction does not match germline at one end; this may be a read error. The V and J genes are TRBV6-1 and TRBJ1-4; D unresolved. This CDR3 has 16 residues. From germline, CDR1 is MNHNS and CDR2 SASEGT. DNA for the CDR3: TGCGCCAGCAGTGGAGCGGGTCTGGCAACTAATGATAAACTGTTTTTT. Amino acids: CASSGAGLATNDKLFF.

With regard to this clonotype: This CDR3 is missing its conserved last phenylalanine or tryptophan, likely due to a read error. V usage is TRBV20-1 and J usage is TRBJ2-1, with unresolved D. CDR1 DFQATT and CDR2 SNEGSKA come from the germline V gene (reference sequence). This CDR3 comprises 11 residues. Trimming cost V 0 bases and J 8 bases, with 5 bases left between them. The DNA for the CDR3 is TGCAGTGCTAGAGAGAGCTATGAGCAGTTCATC. It is translated as CSARESYEQFI.

About this clonotype itself: A much bigger clone sits one base away, suggesting this may be a read error. The CDR3: CASSGWEGGYTF. CDR3 nucleotide sequence: TGTGCCAGCAGTGGATGGGAGGGCGGCTACACCTTC. This chain joins TRBV6-1 and TRBJ1-2; D is uncertain. V was trimmed by 4 bases and J by 8 bases, leaving 11 bases between them. Germline CDR1 MNHNS, CDR2 SASEGT. This CDR3 has 12 amino acids.

This chain uses TRBV7-2 with TRBJ1-2; 8 positions agree with TRBD1. J was trimmed by 10 bases and V by 1 base; bases with no gene match: 11. This CDR3 is built from 15 residues. The germline gives CDR1 SGHTA, CDR2 FQGNSA. The CDR3 nucleotides read TGTGCCAGCAGCTTAGAGCTAGGATTGGGACAGGACTACACCTTC. This codes for CASSLELGLGQDYTF.

The table lists this clonotype with a few counts. This chain uses TRBV28 with TRBJ2-2; D is uncertain. The CDR3 contains 14 residues. Germline V lookup: CDR1 MDHEN, CDR2 SYDVKM. Trimming took off 5 bases at V and 3 bases at J, with 10 bases between the two ends. The DNA for the CDR3 is TGTGCCAGCAGTCTCCCCGACTACACCGGGGAGCTGTTTTTT. This sequence encodes CASSLPDYTGELFF. Together with reference TRBV28 and TRBJ2-2, the CDR3 gives the full variable domain: DVKVTQSSRYLVKRTGEKVFLECVQDMDHENMFWYRQDPGLGLRLIYFSYDVKMKEKGDIPEGYSVSREKKERFSLILESASTNQTSMYLCASSLPDYTGELFFGEGSRLTVL.

In this sample, this clonotype turned up many times. This sequence joins TRBV4-1 and TRBJ2-5; 8 bases map to TRBD2. The V and J ends lost 0 bases and 5 bases, in that order; junction bases with no gene match: 8. This CDR3 has 16 residues. The germline gives CDR1 MGHRA, CDR2 YSYEKL. This chain's CDR3 is CASSQESGGPGETQYF. The CDR3 nucleotides read TGCGCCAGCAGCCAAGAGTCGGGAGGGCCTGGGGAGACCCAGTACTTC.

This chain links TRBV6-6 with TRBJ2-5, with D perhaps assigned TRBD1 or TRBD2 (5 bases each). With 10 bases removed from V and 2 bases from J, the gap between germline ends came to 20 bases. CDR1 and CDR2 (germline): MNHNY, SVGAGI (reference sequence). This CDR3 region has 15 residues. CDR3 bases: TGTGCCATCAACGACGTACTGGGGGAGCAAGAGACCCAGTACTTC. This gives the protein CAINDVLGEQETQYF.

This clonotype was seen many times. The chain couples TRBV4-2 to TRBJ1-4; D might be TRBD1 (6 bases). Trimming shortened V by 0 bases and J by 6 bases, and 11 bases separated the two germline ends. The CDR3 extends over 15 amino acids. Germline CDR1 is LGHNA and CDR2 is YNFKEQ. The CDR3 region is CASSQEGGSDEKLFF. DNA for the CDR3: TGTGCCAGCAGCCAAGAGGGGGGCAGCGATGAAAAACTGTTTTTT.

At least ten counts were recorded for this clonotype. The chain links TRBV6-6 to TRBJ2-7, with TRBD2 matching 10 bases. There are 15 residues in the CDR3. With 4 bases clipped from V and 3 bases from J, the junction kept 6 bases outside the gene matches. The germline V gene encodes CDR1 MNHNY and CDR2 SVGAGI (reference sequence). The CDR3 protein is CASSFGTSAYYEQYF. In DNA, the CDR3 is TGTGCCAGCAGTTTCGGGACTAGCGCTTACTACGAGCAGTACTTC.

This clonotype was recorded once. V usage is TRBV4-1 and J usage is TRBJ1-6; 9 nucleotides match TRBD1. This CDR3 comprises 17 residues. The trim removed 5 bases at V and 7 bases at J, leaving 12 bases unmatched. CDR1 is MGHRA, CDR2 YSYEKL, per germline. Here the CDR3 reads CASSTQDRGVGNSPLHF. The CDR3 DNA is TGCGCCAGCAGCACCCAGGACAGGGGAGTGGGAAATTCACCCCTCCACTTT.

Regarding this clonotype: This may be a read error: a much more frequent sequence differs by one nucleotide. The chain joins TRBV5-4 to TRBJ2-5, with D perhaps TRBD1 (6 bases). Germline V gene lookup returns CDR1 SGHNT and CDR2 YYREEE (reference sequence). Trimming stripped 4 bases from V and 2 bases from J, with 15 bases between. The CDR3 has 15 amino acids. CDR3 region: CASSLLRDTQETQYF. The CDR3 DNA reads TGTGCCAGCAGCCTCCTCCGGGACACACAAGAGACCCAGTACTTC.

On this clonotype itself: An end of the junction does not agree with germline; a read error may underlie this. This sequence joins TRBV5-1 and TRBJ1-2, with 7 bases fitting TRBD1. Per the germline V gene, CDR1 is SGHRS and CDR2 is YFSETQ. CDR3 size: 15 residues. The CDR3 DNA sequence: TGCGCCAGCAGTTTGGACCCCGGGACAGCGTATGGCTACACCTTC. Its protein is CASSLDPGTAYGYTF. The whole variable domain, filled in from reference TRBV5-1 and TRBJ1-2, reads KAGVTQTPRYLIKTRGQQVTLSCSPISGHRSVSWYQQTPGQGLQFLFEYFSETQRNKGNFPGRFSGRQFSNSRSEMNVSTLELGDSALYLCASSLDPGTAYGYTFGSGTRLTVV.

Turning to this clonotype: A much larger clonotype is one base distant, so this may be a read error. V gene TRBV6-5 combines with J gene TRBJ1-5; D is perhaps TRBD1 (5 bases). Germline V lookup: CDR1 MNHEY, CDR2 SVGAGI. The CDR3 is 14 residues long. CDR3 amino acids: CASSYGGSNQPKHF. The CDR3 DNA reads as TGTGCCAGCAGTTACGGGGGGAGCAATCAGCCCAAGCATTTT.

The chain couples TRBV28 to TRBJ1-1; 10 bases match TRBD1. With V trimmed by 6 bases and J by 5 bases, 6 bases remained unmatched. This CDR3 contains 14 residues. The germline CDR1 and CDR2 sequences are MDHEN and SYDVKM. The CDR3 nucleotides read TGTGCCAGCAGATGGGGACAGGGGAGAACTGAAGCTTTCTTT. Translation: CASRWGQGRTEAFF.

The genes are TRBV12-3 or TRBV12-4 and TRBJ2-1; D is undetermined. The length of the CDR3 is 11 residues. Trimming stripped 9 bases from V and 10 bases from J, with 13 bases between. The CDR3 spells CASSQSLEQFF. CDR3 coding DNA: TGTGCCAGTAGTCAGTCTCTGGAGCAGTTCTTC.

For this clonotype: A read error is possible here, since a much larger clone lies one base away. The conserved closing phenylalanine or tryptophan is absent in this CDR3, likely reflecting a read error. This chain joins TRBV6-2 or TRBV6-3 and TRBJ2-2; the D gene could be TRBD1 or TRBD2 (5 bases each). Germline lookup yields CDR1 MNHEY and CDR2 SVGEGT. V lost 6 bases, J lost 2 bases, and 10 bases lay in between. This CDR3 is 14 amino acids long. The CDR3 spells CASRGRINTGELFL. For the CDR3, the DNA is TGTGCCAGCAGGGGACGGATCAACACCGGGGAGCTGTTTTTA.

Comment on this clonotype: A much bigger clone sits one base away, suggesting this may be a read error. The V call is TRBV11-2, the J call TRBJ2-3; TRBD2 matches at 8 bases. Germline values: CDR1 SGHAT, CDR2 FQNNGV. The length of the CDR3 is 15 residues. Here the CDR3 DNA reads TGTGCCGGCAGCTTCACTAGCGGTAGCACAGATACGCAGTATTTT. Its translation is CAGSFTSGSTDTQYF.

This clonotype was picked up a small number of times. V usage is TRBV5-6 and J usage is TRBJ1-4; 8 bases match TRBD1. Looked up from germline, CDR1 is SGHDT and CDR2 is YYEEEE. Trimming took 4 bases from V and 6 from J; bases not matched to a gene: 5. The CDR3 is made up of 14 amino acids. The CDR3 protein is CASSTRTGYEKLFF. CDR3 sequence (DNA): TGTGCCAGCAGCACCCGGACAGGGTATGAAAAACTGTTTTTT. The entire variable domain, with the rest obtained from reference TRBV5-6 and TRBJ1-4, is as follows: DAGVTQSPTHLIKTRGQQVTLRCSPKSGHDTVSWYQQALGQGPQFIFQYYEEEERQRGNFPDRFSGHQFPNYSSELNVNALLLGDSALYLCASSTRTGYEKLFFGSGTQLSVL.

As regards this clonotype: The conserved final phenylalanine or tryptophan is absent from the CDR3, which likely points to a read error. The rearrangement links TRBV5-4 to TRBJ2-5; D not certain. The V end lost 3 bases, the J end lost 5 bases, and 17 bases lay between the germline ends. Germline CDR1 SGHNT, CDR2 YYREEE (reference sequence). There are 15 residues in the CDR3. Here the CDR3 reads CASSSPVGALETQYS. The CDR3 DNA reads TGTGCCAGCAGCTCCCCGGTAGGAGCCCTGGAGACCCAGTACTCC.

Details on this clonotype: One end of the junction is discordant with germline, which a read error may explain. This chain uses TRBV11-1 with TRBJ2-3; tentatively, D is TRBD1 or TRBD2 (5 bases each). Germline lookup yields CDR1 SGHAT and CDR2 FQDESV (reference sequence). The CDR3 sequence is 15 residues long. The CDR3 DNA sequence: TGTGGCAGCAGCCCCCGGGACCCCCTGGCAGATACGCAGTATTTT. Its translation: CGSSPRDPLADTQYF. The full variable domain, in which reference TRBV11-1 and TRBJ2-3 provide the parts outside the CDR3, is EAEVAQSPRYKITEKSQAVAFWCDPISGHATLYWYRQILGQGPELLVQFQDESVVDDSQLPKDRFSAERLKGVDSTLKIQPAELGDSAMYLCGSSPRDPLADTQYFGPGTRLTVL.

On this clonotype itself: A read error may account for a junction end that differs from germline. V is TRBV4-2 and J is TRBJ2-7, with D tentatively TRBD2 (5 bases). Germline V gives CDR1 LGHNA, CDR2 YNFKEQ. The CDR3 is 13 amino acids. CDR3 region: CASNQQGGYEQYF. Here the CDR3 DNA reads TGTGCCAGCAACCAACAAGGCGGGTACGAGCAGTACTTC.

V usage is TRBV11-1 and J usage is TRBJ2-1; the D gene is possibly TRBD2 (7 bases). Trimming took off 5 bases at V and 7 bases at J, with 18 bases between the two ends. Per germline, CDR1 SGHAT and CDR2 FQDESV (reference sequence). The CDR3 length is 15 residues. CDR3 sequence reads: CASSPLGGLRNEQFF. In nucleotides, the CDR3 is TGTGCCAGCAGCCCATTGGGGGGGCTCAGGAATGAGCAGTTCTTC.

This clonotype was seen only once. Just one base apart from a much larger clone, this may be a read error. The rearrangement uses TRBV5-1 and TRBJ2-3, with a tentative D call TRBD2 (6 bases). CDR3 length equals 15 residues. Germline assignment: CDR1 SGHRS and CDR2 YFSETQ. As DNA, the CDR3 is TGCGTCAGCAGCTTGGACGGGAGTACGACAGATACGCAGTATTTT. It codes for CVSSLDGSTTDTQYF.

This clonotype has just a few counts. Given a much more abundant clone one base away, this may be a read error. V is TRBV4-3 and J is TRBJ1-2; 10 nucleotides agree with TRBD1. Germline CDR1 is LGHNA and CDR2 is YSLEER. Trimming at V came to 4 bases and at J to 1 base, leaving 12 bases not matched to a gene. CDR3 size: 18 residues. The DNA of the CDR3 is TGCGCCAGCAGCCGAGGACCGGGACAGGGGTTAATTAACTATGGCTACACCTTC. The encoded protein is CASSRGPGQGLINYGYTF.